This TCR beta chain was captured in a study of blood T cell repertoires in COVID-19. Looking at the study overall: Spain, Italy and the United States supplied samples that represented acute and convalescent COVID-19.

Patients at the Seattle site were enrolled during active infection and followed longitudinally. From germline, CDR1 is SGDLS and CDR2 YYNGEE. The CDR3 sequence is 15 residues long. The V and J ends lost 3 bases and 8 bases, in that order; junction bases with no gene match: 8. Original analysis: Amplification of reference gene primers was used by the study to estimate nucleated cell counts. TCRdb keeps only in-frame clones here, not all; method: immunoSEQ multiplex PCR. The V and J calls and clone size were taken over from that table, and D and trimming were inferred from the DNA. The repertoire holds around 76,000 clones, with about 80% as singletons.

Input material: peripheral blood. The TCR originated in a man between 25 and 39 years old with COVID-19, enrolled during active disease. The chain couples TRBV9 to TRBJ1-4; 9 nucleotides align to TRBD1. CDR3 DNA: TGTGCCAGCAGCGGGGGAGGGACAGGGAACGAAAAACTGTTTTTT. This translates into CASSGGGTGNEKLFF.